Reported below is one T cell receptor beta chain. Its specificity is not known. Primers: 60 Vbeta forward and 13 Jbeta reverse. The protocol was immunoSEQ multiplex PCR, while the TCRdb copy is restricted to in-frame clones and leaves out a portion. Of approximately 100,000 clones listed, about four fifths are singletons. The ends lost 5 bases at V and 0 bases at J; junction bases unmatched: 6. The CDR3 has 15 residues. Germline lookup yields CDR1 MNHEY and CDR2 SVGAGI. These data belong to a study of cytomegalovirus exposure and HLA in healthy donors. The study, taken as a whole, reports: It has been reported that TCR beta sequences accurately predicted the HLA-A and HLA-B alleles of most subjects. It was 164 TCR beta chains that were listed as cytomegalovirus-associated.

The chain carries TRBV6-5 and TRBJ1-1, with 7 nucleotides matching TRBD1. This TCR derives from a woman between 35 and 50 years old in good health and CMV-seronegative. Sequencing was carried out using PBMCs. The CDR3 here is CASSQSDRLNTEAFF. The DNA for the CDR3 is TGTGCCAGCAGTCAATCGGACAGGCTGAACACTGAAGCTTTCTTT.